One T cell receptor (beta chain) is described in this entry. Its matching antigen is unknown. Produced via immunoSEQ multiplex PCR; TCRdb's table is partial and in-frame only. This table has approximately 2,200,000 clones, 85% to 95% appearing once. Germline lookup yields CDR1 SGHRS and CDR2 YFSETQ. J gave up 4 bases and V 5 bases, and 12 bases lay outside the gene matches. CDR3 length equals 17 residues. Naive CD8 cells lacked CD45RO and underwent positive selection for CCR7, leaving out terminally differentiated effector memory CD45RA+ cells. This record belongs to a study of shared clonotypes between healthy human individuals. General study findings and limits: Sharing across four donors was highest in naive CD4 (around 5%) and lowest in memory CD8 (roughly 0.4%). Rarefaction revealed incomplete sorted-subset sequencing despite large depth.

The V and J genes are TRBV5-1 and TRBJ2-2, with TRBD1 matching over 9 bases. This clonotype originated in a man younger than 35 in good health. Some clones in this sample may be carry-over from other donors' samples. Sequencing input: naive CD8+ T cells from PBMCs. The DNA of the CDR3 is TGCGCCAGCAGGCCGGGACAGGGTGGTTCGAGCACCGGGGAGCTGTTTTTT. It is translated as CASRPGQGGSSTGELFF.